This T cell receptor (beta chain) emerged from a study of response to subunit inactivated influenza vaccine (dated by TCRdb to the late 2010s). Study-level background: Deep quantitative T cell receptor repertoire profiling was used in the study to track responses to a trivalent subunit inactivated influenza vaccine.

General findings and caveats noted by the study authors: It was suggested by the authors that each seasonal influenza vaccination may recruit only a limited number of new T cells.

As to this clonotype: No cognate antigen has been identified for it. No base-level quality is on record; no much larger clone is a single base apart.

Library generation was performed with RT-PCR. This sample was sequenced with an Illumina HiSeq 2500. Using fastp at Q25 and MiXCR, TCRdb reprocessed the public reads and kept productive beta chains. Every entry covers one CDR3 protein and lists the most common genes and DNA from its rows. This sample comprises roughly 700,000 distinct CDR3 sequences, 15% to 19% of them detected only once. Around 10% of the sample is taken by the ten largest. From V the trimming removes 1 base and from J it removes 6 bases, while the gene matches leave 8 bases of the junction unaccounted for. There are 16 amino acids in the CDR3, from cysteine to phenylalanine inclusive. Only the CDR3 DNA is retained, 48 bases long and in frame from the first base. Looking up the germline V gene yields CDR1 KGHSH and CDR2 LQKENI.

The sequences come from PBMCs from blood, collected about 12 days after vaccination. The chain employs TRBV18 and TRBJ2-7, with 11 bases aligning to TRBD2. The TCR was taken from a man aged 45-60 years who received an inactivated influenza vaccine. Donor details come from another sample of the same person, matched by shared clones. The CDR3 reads CASSPQQGTSGGEQYF. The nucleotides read TGTGCCAGCTCACCACAACAAGGGACTAGCGGAGGCGAGCAGTACTTC.